Listed here is a single TCR beta chain. J lost 2 bases, V lost 0 bases, and 3 bases had no gene match. Germline lookup yields CDR1 SGHRS and CDR2 YFSETQ. CDR3 length equals 15 residues. This specimen belongs to a study of cytomegalovirus exposure and HLA in healthy donors. Primers: 60 Vbeta forward and 13 Jbeta reverse. The method was immunoSEQ multiplex PCR; TCRdb's version includes in-frame clones alone and lacks a portion of them. The sample has 110,000 to 150,000 clones, around 85% seen once; the top ten hold 4.1%. The sample taken for sequencing was PBMCs. The receptor's source is a man aged 35 to 55 in good health and CMV-seropositive. The chain employs TRBV5-1 and TRBJ2-5, with 8 bases matching TRBD1. CDR3 sequence reads: CASSLDGQGQETQYF. CDR3 DNA: TGCGCCAGCAGCTTGGATGGACAGGGTCAAGAGACCCAGTACTTC.